This T cell receptor (beta chain) was found in a study of OX40 agonist ivuxolimab in advanced cancers. As for the study in general: Cancers in dose escalation were hepatocellular, melanoma, renal cell and head and neck. With a range of about 23 to 90, age averaged about 58 years, and 65% to 85% were male. General study points: In the 0.1-3.0 mg/kg groups, partial responders showed among the lowest expansion.

Prior autoimmune disease or systemic immunosuppression barred patients. Measured with immunoSEQ multiplex PCR; TCRdb has only the in-frame clones, and not every one. The sample has tens of thousands of clones, about 90% seen once. On this clone: Its antigen is unidentified.

The sequenced sample was CD4+ or CD8+ T cells sorted from blood, obtained in a trial of the OX40 agonist ivuxolimab. The TCR was taken from an adult with an advanced solid tumor such as melanoma, head and neck, liver or kidney cancer.

The CDR3 region has the DNA TGTGCCAGCAGTGAGGAGATCGGGCAGAATCAGCCCCAGCATTTT. Its translation: CASSEEIGQNQPQHF. The gene calls are TRBV6-1 and TRBJ1-5; D uncertain. CDR3 length equals 15 residues. The germline V and J ends were trimmed by 3 bases and 4 bases, with 13 bases remaining between them. Germline V gene sequence: CDR1 MNHNS, CDR2 SASEGT.